The sequence of this T cell receptor beta chain was determined in a study of T cell repertoires in cytomegalovirus infection. One entry per CDR3 protein results from TCRdb running MiXCR on the reads. The sample has 200,000 to 300,000 distinct CDR3 sequences, 6.5% seen once. At least ten counts were recorded for this clonotype. The CDR3 has 16 amino acids. V dropped 6 bases and J dropped 0 bases, with 14 bases sitting between them. Germline loops: CDR1 MNHEY, CDR2 SVGEGT. This chain connects TRBV6-2 or TRBV6-3 to TRBJ2-2, with D unresolved. This TCR came from a human donor in good health (CMV status not recorded). Some clones in this sample may be carry-over from other donors' samples. Sequenced material: PBMCs. Here the CDR3 DNA reads TGTGCCAGCAGCCTTAAAGGACCAACGAACACCGGGGAGCTGTTTTTT. Its translation is CASSLKGPTNTGELFF.